The 4 T cell receptor beta chains given below trace back to one sample, sequenced in a study of T cell repertoires and HLA-DP antigens. Measured with immunoSEQ multiplex PCR; TCRdb has only the in-frame clones, and not every one. The data show almost 90,000 clones, about 89% seen once. These receptors' antigens are unknown. The sequencing input was CD4+ T cells from PBMCs. The receptors come from a man aged 50 to 59 in good health and CMV-seronegative.

CDR3 loop: CASIGLAGRSSYNEQFF. CDR3 nucleotide sequence: TGTGCCAGCATAGGGCTAGCGGGGAGGAGCTCCTACAATGAGCAGTTCTTC. The V call is TRBV25-1, the J call TRBJ2-1; 9 bases fit TRBD2. J was trimmed by 0 bases and V by 7 bases; bases with no gene match: 10. This CDR3 is built from 17 residues. Germline assignment: CDR1 MGHDK and CDR2 SYGVNS. Full variable domain (outside the CDR3, taken from reference TRBV25-1 and TRBJ2-1): EADIYQTPRYLVIGTGKKITLECSQTMGHDKMYWYQQDPGMELHLIHYSYGVNSTEKGDLSSESTVSRIRTEHFPLTLESARPSHTSQYLCASIGLAGRSSYNEQFFGPGTRLTVL.

The chain recombines TRBV27 with TRBJ2-2; unclear D gene. V was shortened by 4 bases and J by 0 bases, with 9 bases between the two germline ends. This CDR3 is 15 amino acids long. The germline CDR1 and CDR2 sequences are MNHEY and SMNVEV (reference sequence). In DNA, the CDR3 is TGTGCCAGCAGTTCCCTCCTTACGAACACCGGGGAGCTGTTTTTT. It encodes CASSSLLTNTGELFF.

The chain recombines TRBV28 with TRBJ2-3; 9 bases are shared with TRBD2. Germline values: CDR1 MDHEN, CDR2 SYDVKM. V shed 7 bases, J shed 3 bases, and the junction held 8 bases outside the gene matches. The CDR3 sequence is 15 residues long. CDR3 amino acids: CASIVAGARTDTQYF. CDR3 DNA: TGTGCCAGCATCGTAGCGGGAGCACGGACAGATACGCAGTATTTT.

The sample holds one count of this clone. This chain uses TRBV7-2 with TRBJ1-1, with unresolved D. The CDR3 has 14 amino acids. CDR1 and CDR2 from the germline V gene are SGHTA and FQGNSA. Deletions cut 1 base from V and 0 bases from J, with 6 bases between. Written as DNA, the CDR3 is TGTGCCAGCAGCTTAGGCGGCATGAACACTGAAGCTTTCTTT. Translated, it gives CASSLGGMNTEAFF. Looking up the rest from reference TRBV7-2 and TRBJ1-1 gives the full variable domain: GAGVSQSPSNKVTEKGKDVELRCDPISGHTALYWYRQSLGQGLEFLIYFQGNSAPDKSGLPSDRFSAERTGGSVSTLTIQRTQQEDSAVYLCASSLGGMNTEAFFGQGTRLTVV.